The text below deals with one T cell receptor (beta chain). The antigen is not known. The V gene lost 2 bases and the J gene lost 0 bases, with 8 bases spanning the gap. CDR1 and CDR2 (germline): SEHNR, FQNEAQ (reference sequence). CDR3 length: 15 amino acids. Preparation of TCR beta libraries was done by quantitative 5'-RACE with molecular barcodes. MiXCR was run by TCRdb on the 5' RACE reads, yielding one entry per CDR3 protein. Of 400,000 or so distinct CDR3 sequences in the sample, 25% to 30% were seen once. This specimen belongs to a study of CD8 T cells in ankylosing spondylitis. Overall study results and limits: Seemingly distinctive of ankylosing spondylitis blood was a TCR beta motif formed by eight highly homologous variants.

The receptor's source is a male donor with ankylosing spondylitis. The chain is built from TRBV7-9 and TRBJ2-1; D gene ambiguous. The specimen was blood, either unsorted or a sorted T cell fraction (not recorded which). CDR3: CASSLWVGSYNEQFF. As DNA, the CDR3 is TGTGCCAGCAGCTTATGGGTTGGCTCCTACAATGAGCAGTTCTTC.